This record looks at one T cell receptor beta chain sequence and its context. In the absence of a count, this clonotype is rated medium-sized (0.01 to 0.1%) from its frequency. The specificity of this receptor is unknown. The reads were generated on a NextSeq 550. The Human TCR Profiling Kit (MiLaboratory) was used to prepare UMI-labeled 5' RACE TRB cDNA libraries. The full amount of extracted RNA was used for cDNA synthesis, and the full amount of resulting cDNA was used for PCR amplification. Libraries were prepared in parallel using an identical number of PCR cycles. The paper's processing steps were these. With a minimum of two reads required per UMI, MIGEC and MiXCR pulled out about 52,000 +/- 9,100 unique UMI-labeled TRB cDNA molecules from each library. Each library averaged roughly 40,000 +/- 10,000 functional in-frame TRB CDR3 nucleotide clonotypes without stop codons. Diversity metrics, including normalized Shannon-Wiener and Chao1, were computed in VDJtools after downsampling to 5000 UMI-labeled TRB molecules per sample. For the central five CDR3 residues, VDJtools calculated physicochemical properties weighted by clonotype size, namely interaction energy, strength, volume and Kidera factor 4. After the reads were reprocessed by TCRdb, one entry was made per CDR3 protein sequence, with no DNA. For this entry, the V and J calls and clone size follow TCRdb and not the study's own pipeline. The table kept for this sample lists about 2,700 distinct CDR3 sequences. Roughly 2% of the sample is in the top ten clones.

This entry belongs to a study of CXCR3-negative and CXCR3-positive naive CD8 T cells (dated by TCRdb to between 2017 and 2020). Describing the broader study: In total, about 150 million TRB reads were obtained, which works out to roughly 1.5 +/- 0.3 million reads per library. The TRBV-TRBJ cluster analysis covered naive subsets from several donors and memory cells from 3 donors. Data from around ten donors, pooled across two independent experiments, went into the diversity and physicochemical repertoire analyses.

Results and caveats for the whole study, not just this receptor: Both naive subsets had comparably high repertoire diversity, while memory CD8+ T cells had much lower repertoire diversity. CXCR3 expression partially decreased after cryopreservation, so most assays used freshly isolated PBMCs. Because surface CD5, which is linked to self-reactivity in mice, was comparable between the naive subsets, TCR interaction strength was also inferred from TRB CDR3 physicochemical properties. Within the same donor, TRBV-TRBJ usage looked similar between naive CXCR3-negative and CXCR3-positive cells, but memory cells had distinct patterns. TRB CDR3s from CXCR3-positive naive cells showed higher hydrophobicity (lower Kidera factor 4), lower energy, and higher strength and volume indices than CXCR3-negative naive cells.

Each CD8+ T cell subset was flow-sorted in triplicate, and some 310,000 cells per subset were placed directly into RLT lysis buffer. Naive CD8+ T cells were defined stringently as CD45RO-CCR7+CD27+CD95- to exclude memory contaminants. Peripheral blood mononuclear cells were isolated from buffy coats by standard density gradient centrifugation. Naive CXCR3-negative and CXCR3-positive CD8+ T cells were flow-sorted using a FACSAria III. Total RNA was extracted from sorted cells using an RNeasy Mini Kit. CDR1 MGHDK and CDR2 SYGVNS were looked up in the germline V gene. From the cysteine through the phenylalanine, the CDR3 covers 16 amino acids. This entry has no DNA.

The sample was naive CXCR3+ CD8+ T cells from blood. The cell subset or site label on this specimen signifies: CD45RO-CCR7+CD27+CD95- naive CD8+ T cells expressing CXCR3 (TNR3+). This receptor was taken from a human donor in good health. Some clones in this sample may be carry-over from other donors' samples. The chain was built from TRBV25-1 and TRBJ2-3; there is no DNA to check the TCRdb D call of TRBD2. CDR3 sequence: CASSEYWETKTDTQYF.